This T cell receptor (beta chain) was sequenced in a study of T cell responses to AZD1222 COVID-19 vaccine. The germline CDR1 and CDR2 sequences are MNHEY and SVGAGI. The CDR3 is 13 amino acids. V lost 5 bases, J lost 10 bases, and 6 bases stayed unmatched. Notes on the study in general: The sample set comprised mostly white British donors with more females, and clonal diversity was possibly underestimated. Repertoires in all cases were sampled only once the peak T cell response had passed. Across spike, vaccine-associated CD4 TCRs were found, dominant at 160-218 and 743-854.

In the case of this clone: Its matching antigen is unknown.

TCRdb keeps only in-frame clones here, not all; method: immunoSEQ multiplex PCR. This table holds 130,000 or so clones, 90% found once. This TCR was sampled from an adult in good health. The chain employs TRBV6-5 and TRBJ2-7; 12 positions agree with TRBD2. The material was peripheral blood, obtained on day 0 of AZD1222 vaccination. The CDR3 spells CASSTRLAGVQYF. The CDR3 region has the DNA TGTGCCAGCAGTACCCGACTAGCGGGGGTACAGTACTTC.